This T cell receptor beta chain is drawn from a study of shared clonotypes between healthy human individuals. Study outcomes and limitations: The represented genetic and exposure-history diversity was limited by the small number of donors.

Per sorted-subset replicate PCR, input was around 200 ng DNA, representing 30,000 to 35,000 T cell genomes. The method was immunoSEQ multiplex PCR; TCRdb's version includes in-frame clones alone and lacks a portion of them. The profile shows about 820,000 clones, about 92% of them singletons. CD45RO negativity and positive selection for CCR7 defined naive CD8 cells, a population that excluded terminally differentiated effector memory CD45RA+ cells. The CDR3 is 15 amino acids. Germline CDR1 is SQVTM and CDR2 is ANQGSEA. Trimming at V came to 7 bases and at J to 0 bases, leaving 8 bases not matched to a gene. Comment on this clone: Its antigen is not identified.

This clonotype originated in a young man in good health. The sample was naive CD8+ T cells sorted from blood. V and J are TRBV29-1 and TRBJ2-1; 8 bases fit TRBD2. The CDR3 loop reads CSATLAGSSYNEQFF. For the CDR3, the DNA is TGCAGCGCTACCTTAGCGGGGAGCTCCTACAATGAGCAGTTCTTC.